Below are 19 T cell receptor beta chains sequenced from a single sample in a study of blood T cell repertoires in COVID-19. Profiled with immunoSEQ multiplex PCR; TCRdb holds only in-frame clones, not every one. The profile shows nearly 350,000 clones, around 80% of them singletons. Sequenced sample: peripheral blood. These receptor sequences come from a man aged 25 to 40 with active or convalescent COVID-19.

The CDR3 DNA sequence: TGTGCCAGTAAAATAGCTAGCGGGGTAAGGGATGAGCAGTTCTTC. Protein: CASKIASGVRDEQFF. This rearrangement joins TRBV19 to TRBJ2-1, with TRBD2 identical over 9 bases. Germline V gene sequence: CDR1 LNHDA, CDR2 SQIVND (reference sequence). Germline trimming cut 7 bases from V and 8 bases from J; bases unmatched to any gene: 12. This CDR3 is built from 15 residues.

V usage is TRBV2 and J usage is TRBJ2-7; 8 bases are a match to TRBD2. The CDR3 runs to 14 residues. The V gene end was trimmed by 8 bases and the J gene end by 7 bases; junction bases not matched to a gene: 13. The germline CDR1 and CDR2 sequences are SNHLY and FYNNEI. In DNA form, the CDR3 reads TGTGCCAGCCTGGCCACGGGGGGGCCTGGTGAGCAGTACTTC. Its protein is CASLATGGPGEQYF.

The chain joins TRBV14 to TRBJ1-1; 7 bases line up with TRBD1. The length of the CDR3 is 13 residues. Germline V CDR1 and CDR2: SGHDN, FVKESK. V lost 3 bases, J lost 11 bases, and 9 bases stayed unmatched. The CDR3 is CASSHGGDRVAFF. The CDR3 nucleotides are TGTGCCAGCAGCCACGGGGGCGACAGGGTCGCTTTCTTT.

The chain uses TRBV14 and TRBJ1-1; 7 nucleotides align to TRBD1. CDR1 SGHDN and CDR2 FVKESK come from the germline V gene. V shed 4 bases, J shed 2 bases, and the junction held 7 bases outside the gene matches. The CDR3 is made up of 15 amino acids. CDR3 coding DNA: TGTGCCAGCAGCCCGAATAGACAGGGTAACACTGAAGCTTTCTTT. This encodes CASSPNRQGNTEAFF.

The count of this clone is one. V usage is TRBV7-2 and J usage is TRBJ2-7, with 7 nucleotides matching TRBD2. The CDR3 is 16 residues long. The germline gives CDR1 SGHTA, CDR2 FQGNSA. The junction had 18 bases not matched to a gene; V was cut back by 4 bases and J by 9 bases. CDR3 region: CASSWPWTSSETGQYF. CDR3 coding DNA: TGTGCCAGCAGCTGGCCCTGGACTAGTAGCGAGACTGGGCAGTACTTC.

This clone is a singleton in its sample. CDR3 sequence: CASSQIMSGELFF. The CDR3 DNA sequence: TGCGCCAGCAGCCAAATTATGTCCGGGGAGCTGTTTTTT. V and J are TRBV4-3 and TRBJ2-2; D is uncertain. CDR1 LGHNA and CDR2 YSLEER come from the germline V gene. The CDR3 is 13 residues long. V lost 2 bases and J lost 6, with 7 bases in between.

This clone occurred a few times. V is TRBV2 and J is TRBJ1-3, with D unclear. CDR1 SNHLY and CDR2 FYNNEI come from the germline V gene. V shed 3 bases and J shed 0 bases, with 6 bases lying between them. The CDR3 is 14 residues long. CDR3 in DNA: TGTGCCAGCAGTGATCCGAGCTCTGGAAACACCATATATTTT. It specifies CASSDPSSGNTIYF.

The table lists this clone with a count of one. This chain uses TRBV4-3 with TRBJ2-7, with D tentatively TRBD2 (5 bases). The CDR3 spans 15 residues. Germline values: CDR1 LGHNA, CDR2 YSLEER. The V gene lost 4 bases and the J gene lost 0 bases, with 13 bases spanning the gap. CDR3 in DNA: TGCGCCAGCAGCCCTAGCAGAGGCTTCTCCTACGAGCAGTACTTC. This codes for CASSPSRGFSYEQYF.

The chain recombines TRBV29-1 with TRBJ1-3; D is ambiguous. The V end lost 0 bases, the J end lost 7 bases, and 4 bases lay between the germline ends. The CDR3 runs to 11 residues. Germline CDR1 reads SQVTM; CDR2 reads ANQGSEA. The CDR3 spells CSVEDLNTIYF. CDR3 nucleotide sequence: TGCAGCGTTGAAGATCTCAACACCATATATTTT.

The chain links TRBV29-1 to TRBJ2-2; D is undetermined. Germline V gene sequence: CDR1 SQVTM, CDR2 ANQGSEA. The ends were cut back, 2 bases at V and 0 bases at J, with 10 bases in the middle. This CDR3 region has 15 residues. The CDR3: CSVENELANTGELFF. In DNA form, the CDR3 reads TGCAGCGTTGAAAACGAGCTAGCGAACACCGGGGAGCTGTTTTTT.

The rearrangement joins TRBV19 to TRBJ1-3; D unresolved. Germline V CDR1 and CDR2: LNHDA, SQIVND (reference sequence). CDR3 length: 14 amino acids. With 9 bases removed from V and 2 bases from J, the gap between germline ends came to 14 bases. The CDR3 loop reads CARQRCPTGNTIYF. CDR3 bases: TGTGCCAGGCAACGGTGTCCCACTGGAAACACCATATATTTT.

The rearrangement links TRBV19 to TRBJ1-5, with 8 bases identical to TRBD1. Germline-derived CDR1 and CDR2 are LNHDA and SQIVND (reference sequence). The CDR3 has 16 amino acids. V lost 5 bases to trimming and J lost 2 bases; unmatched junction nucleotides: 8. The CDR3 loop is CASSATDRGRNQPQHF. For the CDR3, the DNA is TGTGCCAGTAGTGCTACCGACAGGGGACGCAATCAGCCCCAGCATTTT.

V usage is TRBV24-1 and J usage is TRBJ2-5; the match to TRBD2 covers 10 bases. This CDR3 has 14 amino acids. Germline CDR1 KGHDR, CDR2 SFDVKD. V gave up 5 bases and J gave up 3 bases; unmatched junction bases: 2. The CDR3 sequence: CATSALAGEETQYF. The CDR3 DNA sequence: TGTGCCACCAGTGCTCTAGCGGGAGAAGAGACCCAGTACTTC.

The rearrangement joins TRBV9 to TRBJ1-4; 9 positions match TRBD1. V lost 3 bases, J lost 8 bases, and 5 bases stayed unmatched. The CDR3 runs 14 residues. The germline V gene has CDR1 SGDLS and CDR2 YYNGEE. CDR3 sequence: CASSEGTGREKLFF. The DNA for the CDR3 is TGTGCCAGCAGCGAGGGGACAGGGCGGGAAAAACTGTTTTTT.

This clone has a handful of counts. The chain couples TRBV7-2 to TRBJ2-7; possible D gene TRBD2, 5 bases. CDR3 length: 13 residues. V dropped 5 bases and J dropped 3 bases, with 11 bases sitting between them. Per germline, CDR1 SGHTA and CDR2 FQGNSA. The CDR3 sequence: CASSPTGYYEQYF. In DNA, the CDR3 is TGTGCCAGCAGCCCGACGGGGTACTACGAGCAGTACTTC. Full variable domain (remainder filled in from reference TRBV7-2 and TRBJ2-7): GAGVSQSPSNKVTEKGKDVELRCDPISGHTALYWYRQSLGQGLEFLIYFQGNSAPDKSGLPSDRFSAERTGGSVSTLTIQRTQQEDSAVYLCASSPTGYYEQYFGPGTRLTVT.

This clone was picked up a small number of times. The rearrangement links TRBV7-2 to TRBJ2-3; 10 positions match TRBD2. From germline, CDR1 is SGHTA and CDR2 FQGNSA. Trimming removed 1 base from V and 3 bases from J; junction bases left unmatched: 7. This CDR3 region has 17 residues. The CDR3 DNA reads TGTGCCAGCAGCTTAGTTGCTAGCGGGAGAGGGACAGATACGCAGTATTTT. Translating it yields CASSLVASGRGTDTQYF. The entire variable domain, with the rest obtained from reference TRBV7-2 and TRBJ2-3, is as follows: GAGVSQSPSNKVTEKGKDVELRCDPISGHTALYWYRQSLGQGLEFLIYFQGNSAPDKSGLPSDRFSAERTGGSVSTLTIQRTQQEDSAVYLCASSLVASGRGTDTQYFGPGTRLTVL.

The J gene is TRBJ2-1, the V gene TRBV18; D is possibly TRBD2 (5 bases). This CDR3 is 13 amino acids long. Germline V lookup: CDR1 KGHSH, CDR2 LQKENI. V shed 2 bases and J shed 7 bases, with 9 bases lying between them. The DNA for the CDR3 is TGTGCCAGCTCACCAGCCGGGGTTAATGAGCAGTTCTTC. This codes for CASSPAGVNEQFF.

This chain joins TRBV11-2 and TRBJ2-1; maybe TRBD1 (6 bases). There are 17 residues in the CDR3. The ends were cut back, 2 bases at V and 1 base at J, with 15 bases in the middle. Germline values: CDR1 SGHAT, CDR2 FQNNGV. CDR3 DNA: TGTGCCAGCAGCTTATTCCCCGGGACATCGTCCTACAATGAGCAGTTCTTC. Translated, it gives CASSLFPGTSSYNEQFF. The full variable domain, in which reference TRBV11-2 and TRBJ2-1 provide the parts outside the CDR3, is EAGVAQSPRYKIIEKRQSVAFWCNPISGHATLYWYQQILGQGPKLLIQFQNNGVVDDSQLPKDRFSAERLKGVDSTLKIQPAKLEDSAVYLCASSLFPGTSSYNEQFFGPGTRLTVL.

V is TRBV20-1 and J is TRBJ1-3; weak D call: TRBD1 (5 bases). Between the trimmed V and J ends, which lost 3 bases and 0 bases, there was a span of 18 bases. Germline V gene data show CDR1 as DFQATT and CDR2 as SNEGSKA (reference sequence). The CDR3 consists of 17 residues. This CDR3 is CSASGSGRGFSGNTIYF. CDR3 sequence (DNA): TGCAGTGCTAGTGGGAGTGGGCGGGGGTTCTCTGGAAACACCATATATTTT.